One sample yielded the 26 T cell receptor beta chains listed below, sequenced in a study of OX40 agonist ivuxolimab in advanced cancers. Assay: immunoSEQ multiplex PCR; the TCRdb copy retains only in-frame clones and omits some. The sample records about 69,000 clones, about three quarters being singletons. Sequencing was performed on CD4+ or CD8+ T cells sorted from blood, taken in a trial of the OX40 agonist ivuxolimab. These receptors were collected from an adult with an advanced solid tumor such as melanoma, head and neck, liver or kidney cancer.

V gene TRBV6-1 combines with J gene TRBJ2-7; 7 bases match TRBD1. This CDR3 spans 15 amino acids. Trimming removed 6 bases from V and 2 bases from J; junction bases left unmatched: 10. Germline assignment: CDR1 MNHNS and CDR2 SASEGT. CDR3 nucleotides: TGTGCCAGCAGGGCGAAAGGGGGACAGACCTACGAGCAGTACTTC. Its protein is CASRAKGGQTYEQYF.

The chain is built from TRBV6-5 and TRBJ2-1; TRBD1 matches 11 bases. The CDR3 is 15 amino acids. Trimming cost V 5 bases and J 6 bases; bases outside gene matches: 6. Germline V CDR1 and CDR2: MNHEY, SVGAGI. The CDR3 protein is CASSQDRGHVNEQFF. Written as DNA, the CDR3 is TGTGCCAGCAGTCAGGACAGGGGGCATGTCAATGAGCAGTTCTTC.

The CDR3 sequence: CASSFRGRRDTEAFF. Written as DNA, the CDR3 is TGTGCCAGCAGCTTTAGGGGGCGCCGAGACACTGAAGCTTTCTTT. The chain recombines TRBV7-2 with TRBJ1-1; 7 bases are a match to TRBD1. CDR3 length equals 15 residues. Trimming took 3 bases from V and 3 from J; bases not matched to a gene: 7. Germline-derived CDR1 and CDR2 are SGHTA and FQGNSA.

The rearrangement links TRBV7-2 to TRBJ2-3; D may be TRBD1 (5 bases). This CDR3 has 15 residues. CDR1 is SGHTA, CDR2 FQGNSA, per germline. V gave up 1 base and J gave up 2 bases, with 10 bases separating them. The CDR3 region has the DNA TGTGCCAGCAGCTTAGAGGGCAGGGCCACAGATACGCAGTATTTT. This translates into CASSLEGRATDTQYF.

This rearrangement joins TRBV7-2 to TRBJ2-7; D not certain. Germline V gene sequence: CDR1 SGHTA, CDR2 FQGNSA. V shed 5 bases and J shed 9 bases, with 17 bases lying between them. The CDR3 spans 13 residues. CDR3 protein: CASSPARYSGQYF. The CDR3 coding sequence is TGTGCCAGCAGCCCGGCTCGCTATTCGGGGCAGTACTTC. Full variable domain (outside the CDR3, taken from reference TRBV7-2 and TRBJ2-7): GAGVSQSPSNKVTEKGKDVELRCDPISGHTALYWYRQSLGQGLEFLIYFQGNSAPDKSGLPSDRFSAERTGGSVSTLTIQRTQQEDSAVYLCASSPARYSGQYFGPGTRLTVT.

The table lists this clone with a count of one. The chain is built from TRBV28 and TRBJ2-3; tentative D call: TRBD2 (6 bases). The CDR3 runs to 14 residues. Per the germline V gene, CDR1 is MDHEN and CDR2 is SYDVKM. V shed 6 bases and J shed 1 base, with 11 bases lying between them. The CDR3 region has the DNA TGTGCCAGCAGACGGGGAGGCCGCACAGATACGCAGTATTTT. The encoded protein is CASRRGGRTDTQYF.

The J gene is TRBJ1-2, the V gene TRBV5-1; 7 bases align to TRBD1. CDR3 length: 14 amino acids. Germline CDR1 is SGHRS and CDR2 is YFSETQ. The junction had 5 bases not matched to a gene; V was cut back by 3 bases and J by 3 bases. The CDR3 sequence: CASSSSGTDYGYTF. CDR3 DNA: TGCGCCAGCAGCTCATCCGGGACAGACTATGGCTACACCTTC.

The chain joins TRBV2 to TRBJ1-4; D is undetermined. This CDR3 contains 13 residues. Trimming took off 11 bases at V and 0 bases at J, with 10 bases between the two ends. Germline V gene lookup returns CDR1 SNHLY and CDR2 FYNNEI. The chain's CDR3 is CAARRATNEKLFF. The CDR3 nucleotides are TGTGCCGCTAGACGCGCAACTAATGAAAAACTGTTTTTT.

The V gene is TRBV9, the J gene TRBJ2-5; 10 positions agree with TRBD1. The V gene end was trimmed by 3 bases and the J gene end by 2 bases; junction bases not matched to a gene: 10. Germline-derived CDR1 and CDR2 are SGDLS and YYNGEE. There are 17 residues in the CDR3. In DNA, the CDR3 is TGTGCCAGCAGCGAGGGCCGCCGACAGGGGGCTCAAGAGACCCAGTACTTC. This translates into CASSEGRRQGAQETQYF.

This chain joins TRBV5-8 and TRBJ2-3; D is perhaps TRBD1 (5 bases). Germline V gene data show CDR1 as SGHTS and CDR2 as YDEGEE. The CDR3 length is 14 residues. Trimming pared 4 bases from V and 4 bases from J, leaving 13 bases between. The CDR3 bases are TGTGCCAGCAGCCCCCGACAGATTTCAGATACGCAGTATTTT. Translation: CASSPRQISDTQYF.

The chain uses TRBV11-3 and TRBJ2-2; 7 bases align to TRBD2. J was trimmed by 3 bases and V by 4 bases; bases with no gene match: 8. CDR1 is SGHNT and CDR2 is YENEEA in the germline V gene. There are 16 residues in the CDR3. CDR3 bases: TGTGCCAGCAGCTCCTCCTCTAGCGGATACACCGGGGAGCTGTTTTTT. Protein sequence: CASSSSSSGYTGELFF.

The table lists this clone with a count of one. The chain is built from TRBV18 and TRBJ2-6; 9 nucleotides match TRBD1. This CDR3 comprises 17 residues. Germline CDR1 reads KGHSH; CDR2 reads LQKENI. V was pared by 3 bases and J by 2 bases, with 5 bases of the junction left unmatched. The DNA for the CDR3 is TGTGCCAGCTCACCCTCCGGGACAGGGACTGGGGCCAACGTCCTGACTTTC. Amino acid sequence: CASSPSGTGTGANVLTF.

In its sample, this clone was seen once. V is TRBV19 and J is TRBJ2-5, with 7 nucleotides matching TRBD1. There are 13 residues in the CDR3. Germline CDR1 LNHDA, CDR2 SQIVND (reference sequence). V trimming: 9 bases; J trimming: 5 bases; junction bases outside the gene matches: 9. DNA for the CDR3: TGTGCCAGCTCAGGGACAGCCCGGGAGACCCAGTACTTC. It is translated as CASSGTARETQYF.

This chain links TRBV9 with TRBJ2-5, with no clear D. In germline, CDR1 is SGDLS, CDR2 YYNGEE. V was cut by 3 bases and J by 2 bases, with 8 bases left in between. The CDR3 consists of 13 residues. CDR3 sequence (DNA): TGTGCCAGCAGCGGAGGCAGGCAAGAGACCCAGTACTTC. It yields the protein CASSGGRQETQYF.

The V gene is TRBV5-1, the J gene TRBJ2-6; no clear D. Germline values: CDR1 SGHRS, CDR2 YFSETQ. The V gene lost 3 bases and the J gene lost 2 bases, with 6 bases spanning the gap. CDR3 length: 14 residues. The CDR3 DNA sequence: TGCGCCAGCAGCTCGGCAGCTGGGGCCAACGTCCTGACTTTC. It translates to CASSSAAGANVLTF.

This rearrangement joins TRBV2 to TRBJ2-3; D unclear. V was cut by 5 bases and J by 1 base, with 7 bases left in between. Germline V CDR1 and CDR2: SNHLY, FYNNEI. The CDR3 spans 13 residues. This chain's CDR3 is CASSRAGTDTQYF. The CDR3 bases are TGTGCCAGCAGTCGGGCTGGCACAGATACGCAGTATTTT. Full variable domain (missing parts from reference TRBV2 and TRBJ2-3): EPEVTQTPSHQVTQMGQEVILRCVPISNHLYFYWYRQILGQKVEFLVSFYNNEISEKSEIFDDQFSVERPDGSNFTLKIRSTKLEDSAMYFCASSRAGTDTQYFGPGTRLTVL.

This clone was picked up one time. This chain connects TRBV6-1 to TRBJ2-3, with 8 bases lining up with TRBD1. V dropped 3 bases and J dropped 1; count of bases not matched to a gene: 6. The CDR3 extends over 16 amino acids. Germline assignment: CDR1 MNHNS and CDR2 SASEGT. This CDR3 reads CASSDSWTGRTDTQYF. As DNA, the CDR3 is TGTGCCAGCAGTGATTCTTGGACAGGGCGCACAGATACGCAGTATTTT.

This clone was picked up one time. The chain is built from TRBV10-3 and TRBJ2-7; the D is unclear. Germline-derived CDR1 and CDR2 are ENHRY and SYGVKD. The CDR3 is 13 residues long. The germline V and J ends were trimmed by 6 bases and 3 bases, with 12 bases remaining between them. CDR3 loop: CAISSLSNYEQYF. The CDR3 DNA reads as TGTGCCATCAGCTCCTTAAGCAACTACGAGCAGTACTTC.

This chain joins TRBV6-1 and TRBJ1-2; D possibly corresponds to TRBD1 (6 bases). Germline-derived CDR1 and CDR2 are MNHNS and SASEGT. Trimming left V 5 bases short and J 4 bases short, with 17 bases between. The CDR3 is 15 amino acids. CDR3 residues: CASSPKGGTIYGYTF. CDR3 sequence (DNA): TGTGCCAGCAGTCCAAAAGGGGGGACCATCTATGGCTACACCTTC.

The V gene is TRBV30, the J gene TRBJ2-3; 7 nucleotides agree with TRBD1. This CDR3 comprises 16 residues. Germline trimming cut 5 bases from V and 1 base from J; bases unmatched to any gene: 12. Germline V gene data show CDR1 as GTSNPN and CDR2 as SVGIG (reference sequence). CDR3 nucleotide sequence: TGTGCCTGGGCGGTCAAGGGGGCTTCGGGCACAGATACGCAGTATTTT. Protein: CAWAVKGASGTDTQYF.

The chain has TRBV6-6 and TRBJ2-2; possible D gene TRBD1, 7 bases. V lost 6 bases and J lost 0, with 11 bases in between. The CDR3 is made up of 15 amino acids. Germline values: CDR1 MNHNY, CDR2 SVGAGI (reference sequence). CDR3 DNA: TGTGCCAGCAGGGCAGGGGGGACGAACACCGGGGAGCTGTTTTTT. This gives the protein CASRAGGTNTGELFF.

V and J are TRBV2 and TRBJ2-7; 12 bases match TRBD2. This CDR3 has 17 residues. Germline values: CDR1 SNHLY, CDR2 FYNNEI. Trimming cost V 4 bases and J 2 bases; bases outside gene matches: 9. The CDR3 nucleotides read TGTGCCAGCAGTGGACTAGCGGGAGCCCTGGGAACCTACGAGCAGTACTTC. Translation gives CASSGLAGALGTYEQYF.

This rearrangement joins TRBV18 to TRBJ2-2; the match to TRBD1 covers 7 bases. Per germline, CDR1 KGHSH and CDR2 LQKENI. Trimming at V came to 2 bases and at J to 4 bases, leaving 7 bases not matched to a gene. The CDR3 has 16 amino acids. The CDR3 coding sequence is TGTGCCAGCTCACCATTACAGGGGAAGGGCACCGGGGAGCTGTTTTTT. Translating gives CASSPLQGKGTGELFF.

The genes are TRBV18 and TRBJ1-2, with TRBD1 identical over 9 bases. The trim removed 3 bases at V and 3 bases at J, leaving 2 bases unmatched. CDR3 length: 14 residues. Germline CDR1 KGHSH, CDR2 LQKENI. CDR3 in amino acids: CASSPGTGYYGYTF. Written as DNA, the CDR3 is TGTGCCAGCTCACCGGGGACAGGGTACTATGGCTACACCTTC.

V is TRBV9 and J is TRBJ2-6, with 7 bases that match TRBD2. The J segment lost 1 base and the V segment lost 5 bases, leaving 12 bases of the junction unmatched. Germline V gene data show CDR1 as SGDLS and CDR2 as YYNGEE. This CDR3 region has 18 residues. CDR3 sequence reads: CASSVRAGEGSGANVLTF. The DNA for the CDR3 is TGTGCCAGCAGTGTCCGCGCGGGGGAAGGTTCTGGGGCCAACGTCCTGACTTTC.

Concerning this clone: Germline is not matched at one junction end, which may reflect a read error. This chain uses TRBV5-1 with TRBJ2-3, with 7 bases that match TRBD2. The germline gives CDR1 SGHRS, CDR2 YFSETQ. CDR3 length: 14 residues. CDR3 loop: CTSGSVAGADTQYF. The CDR3 DNA reads TGCACCAGCGGCTCGGTGGCGGGGGCAGATACGCAGTATTTT.